The 23 T cell receptor beta chains reported below all come from one sample, sequenced in a study of long-term antiretroviral therapy in people with HIV. The authors ran the immunoSEQ assay, v3.0, at survey level. The data were produced by immunoSEQ multiplex PCR, yet TCRdb's version contains in-frame clones alone and is incomplete. The sample lists 15,000 to 20,000 clones; 80% to 90% were seen once. The specimen was unsorted PBMCs, collected 0.6 years after starting antiretroviral therapy. These receptors came from a woman between 18 and 29 years old with HIV.

J is TRBJ2-3 and V is TRBV18; possibly TRBD2 for D (5 bases). The CDR3 covers 12 residues. The germline V and J ends were trimmed by 6 bases and 2 bases, with 6 bases remaining between them. Germline CDR1 reads KGHSH; CDR2 reads LQKENI. CDR3 nucleotide sequence: TGTGCCAGCTCGACTAACACAGATACGCAGTATTTT. It yields the protein CASSTNTDTQYF.

A few counts support this clone. The chain combines TRBV5-4 with TRBJ1-2; TRBD1 might be the D (6 bases). There are 13 residues in the CDR3. CDR1 and CDR2 (germline): SGHNT, YYREEE (reference sequence). V was pared by 4 bases and J by 5 bases, with 12 bases between. The CDR3 coding sequence is TGTGCCAGCAGCACGGACAGCTCTTATGGCTACACCTTC. This codes for CASSTDSSYGYTF.

The V call is TRBV30, the J call TRBJ1-2, with no clear D. The CDR3 totals 10 residues. Germline V gene lookup returns CDR1 GTSNPN and CDR2 SVGIG (reference sequence). Trimming removed 4 bases at V and 4 bases at J, with 4 bases between. Here the CDR3 DNA reads TGTGCCTGGAAGGCCTATGGCTACACCTTC. The encoded protein is CAWKAYGYTF. The complete variable domain, with remaining parts taken from reference TRBV30 and TRBJ1-2, reads SQTIHQWPATLVQPVGSPLSLECTVEGTSNPNLYWYRQAAGRGLQLLFYSVGIGQISSEVPQNLSASRPQDRQFILSSKKLLLSDSGFYLCAWKAYGYTFGSGTRLTVV.

As to this clone: The junction departs from the called germline gene at one end, perhaps through a read error. This sequence joins TRBV6-5 and TRBJ1-2, with D possibly being TRBD1 (6 bases). Germline V gene sequence: CDR1 MNHEY, CDR2 SVGAGI. The length of the CDR3 is 13 residues. In DNA form, the CDR3 reads TGTGCCAGCACTTACAGGGAATCGGATGGCTACACCTTC. Amino acid sequence: CASTYRESDGYTF.

The CDR3 nucleotides read TGCGCCAGCAGTGGCGGACACCTGCTCACAGATACGCAGTATTTT. Translation gives CASSGGHLLTDTQYF. The genes are TRBV10-1 and TRBJ2-3; D may be TRBD1 (5 bases). The V gene lost 4 bases and the J gene lost 2 bases, with 13 bases spanning the gap. CDR1 and CDR2 from the germline V gene are WNHNN and SYGVQD (reference sequence). This CDR3 region has 15 residues.

The J gene is TRBJ2-2, the V gene TRBV5-6, with a possible D match to TRBD2 (6 bases). Germline CDR1 is SGHDT and CDR2 is YYEEEE. The CDR3 totals 15 residues. With 0 bases removed from V and 4 bases from J, the gap between germline ends came to 10 bases. The CDR3 loop reads CASSLGGGSTGELFF. The CDR3 region has the DNA TGTGCCAGCAGCTTGGGTGGGGGGAGCACCGGGGAGCTGTTTTTT. The full variable domain, completed using reference TRBV5-6 and TRBJ2-2, is DAGVTQSPTHLIKTRGQQVTLRCSPKSGHDTVSWYQQALGQGPQFIFQYYEEEERQRGNFPDRFSGHQFPNYSSELNVNALLLGDSALYLCASSLGGGSTGELFFGEGSRLTVL.

The V and J genes are TRBV11-1 and TRBJ1-1, with D hard to call. CDR3 size: 13 residues. Germline loops: CDR1 SGHAT, CDR2 FQDESV (reference sequence). Trimming took off 1 base at V and 4 bases at J, with 7 bases between the two ends. The CDR3 bases are TGTGCCAGCAGCTTAGGGGATACCACTGAAGCTTTCTTT. Its protein is CASSLGDTTEAFF.

This chain's CDR3 is CASSQGPYSGNTIYF. CDR3 nucleotides: TGTGCCAGCAGCCAAGGTCCGTACTCTGGAAACACCATATATTTT. The V gene is TRBV14, the J gene TRBJ1-3, with D uncertain. V dropped 1 base and J dropped 0 bases, with 7 bases sitting between them. Germline CDR1 and CDR2: SGHDN and FVKESK. There are 15 residues in the CDR3.

This clone was seen only once. The V and J genes are TRBV7-3 and TRBJ2-3, with D perhaps being TRBD1 or TRBD2 (5 bases each). V shed 5 bases and J shed 6 bases, with 18 bases lying between them. The CDR3 spans 15 residues. Per the germline V gene, CDR1 is SGHTA and CDR2 is FQGTGA. CDR3 sequence reads: CASSAIGTAEDTQYF. CDR3 sequence (DNA): TGTGCCAGCAGCGCCATCGGGACGGCGGAGGATACGCAGTATTTT.

The rearrangement uses TRBV2 and TRBJ2-1; 15 positions agree with TRBD2. V was clipped by 5 bases and J by 0 bases; unmatched bases: 5. The CDR3 is 18 residues long. Germline CDR1 is SNHLY and CDR2 is FYNNEI. The CDR3 loop is CASSPGTSGRPSYNEQFF. CDR3 nucleotide sequence: TGTGCCAGCAGTCCCGGGACTAGCGGGAGGCCCTCCTACAATGAGCAGTTCTTC.

V usage is TRBV30 and J usage is TRBJ1-6, with D possibly TRBD1 on 6 matching bases. V lost 2 bases and J 0 bases, leaving 20 bases between the germline ends. CDR1 GTSNPN and CDR2 SVGIG come from the germline V gene (reference sequence). The length of the CDR3 is 19 residues. CDR3 DNA sequence: TGTGCCTGGAGTCCACAACGGGACACCCTGAGCTCCTATAATTCACCCCTCCACTTT. Its translation: CAWSPQRDTLSSYNSPLHF. The full variable domain, in which reference TRBV30 and TRBJ1-6 provide the parts outside the CDR3, is SQTIHQWPATLVQPVGSPLSLECTVEGTSNPNLYWYRQAAGRGLQLLFYSVGIGQISSEVPQNLSASRPQDRQFILSSKKLLLSDSGFYLCAWSPQRDTLSSYNSPLHFGNGTRLTVT.

This clone has only a few counts. The chain uses TRBV21-1 and TRBJ2-7; the D call of TRBD2 is as the table states it, not checked on the DNA. TRBV21-1 constitutes a pseudogene. This CDR3 is 14 amino acids long. DNA of the CDR3: TGTGCCAGCAGCACCGGGACTATCCGGCACGAGCAGTACTTC. It yields the protein CASSTGTIRHEQYF.

The sample holds a few counts of this clone. The rearrangement links TRBV6-6 to TRBJ2-5; weak D call: TRBD1 (5 bases). Germline CDR1 reads MNHNY; CDR2 reads SVGAGI (reference sequence). Trimming removed 7 bases from V and 3 bases from J, with 9 bases in between. The CDR3 spans 12 residues. The chain's CDR3 is CASTNRKETQYF. In nucleotides, the CDR3 is TGTGCCAGCACGAACAGGAAAGAGACCCAGTACTTC.

This clone occurred once. V and J are TRBV5-8 and TRBJ2-7; TRBD1 is a possible D gene (6 bases). Trimming took 2 bases from V and 3 from J, leaving 18 bases between them. The CDR3 loop spans 16 amino acids. CDR1 and CDR2 (germline): SGHTS, YDEGEE. The CDR3 DNA sequence: TGTGCCAGCAGCTTACAATTGGGGGCAGGGGTCTACGAGCAGTACTTC. This encodes CASSLQLGAGVYEQYF.

The chain has TRBV16 and TRBJ1-1; D is unresolved. The CDR3 is made up of 11 amino acids. CDR1 is KGHSY and CDR2 is FQNENV in the germline V gene. Trimming took 2 bases from V and 10 from J, leaving 8 bases between them. The CDR3 here is CASSQLAGAFF. CDR3 nucleotides: TGTGCCAGCAGCCAACTTGCCGGAGCTTTCTTT.

The genes are TRBV19 and TRBJ2-2; the D gene is possibly TRBD2 (6 bases). V shed 6 bases and J shed 5 bases, with 7 bases lying between them. The germline CDR1 and CDR2 sequences are LNHDA and SQIVND (reference sequence). This CDR3 is built from 12 residues. CDR3: CASREGTGELFF. CDR3 nucleotide sequence: TGTGCCAGTAGGGAGGGTACCGGGGAGCTGTTTTTT. Full variable domain (outside the CDR3, taken from reference TRBV19 and TRBJ2-2): DGGITQSPKYLFRKEGQNVTLSCEQNLNHDAMYWYRQDPGQGLRLIYYSQIVNDFQKGDIAEGYSVSREKKESFPLTVTSAQKNPTAFYLCASREGTGELFFGEGSRLTVL.

This clone was seen only once. This chain joins TRBV27 and TRBJ2-7; TRBD2 matches 12 bases. The CDR3 runs to 16 residues. The J segment lost 2 bases and the V segment lost 6 bases, leaving 8 bases of the junction unmatched. Per the germline V gene, CDR1 is MNHEY and CDR2 is SMNVEV (reference sequence). CDR3: CASSPLLAGGPYEQYF. The CDR3 DNA reads TGTGCCAGCAGCCCTCTTCTAGCGGGAGGGCCCTACGAGCAGTACTTC.

The rearrangement uses TRBV7-9 and TRBJ1-2, with TRBD1 matching over 9 bases. Trimming at V came to 3 bases and at J to 4 bases, leaving 6 bases not matched to a gene. The CDR3 contains 15 residues. Germline CDR1 and CDR2: SEHNR and FQNEAQ (reference sequence). CDR3 coding DNA: TGTGCCAGCAGCTTGGGGACAGGGCTCCCCTATGGCTACACCTTC. It yields the protein CASSLGTGLPYGYTF. The full variable domain, completed using reference TRBV7-9 and TRBJ1-2, is DTGVSQNPRHKITKRGQNVTFRCDPISEHNRLYWYRQTLGQGPEFLTYFQNEAQLEKSRLLSDRFSAERPKGSFSTLEIQRTEQGDSAMYLCASSLGTGLPYGYTFGSGTRLTVV.

The chain is built from TRBV19 and TRBJ1-2; 7 bases align to TRBD1. V lost 2 bases, J lost 0 bases, and 6 bases stayed unmatched. The CDR3 is 16 amino acids. Germline V gives CDR1 LNHDA, CDR2 SQIVND (reference sequence). The CDR3 loop reads CASSIFGDSANYGYTF. CDR3 nucleotides: TGTGCCAGTAGTATATTCGGGGACAGCGCTAACTATGGCTACACCTTC.

The chain combines TRBV19 with TRBJ1-1; 8 bases are a match to TRBD1. The junction had 5 bases not matched to a gene; V was cut back by 2 bases and J by 0 bases. This CDR3 comprises 16 residues. Germline CDR1 is LNHDA and CDR2 is SQIVND (reference sequence). The CDR3 coding sequence is TGTGCCAGTAGTATACGGACAGGGACGATGAACACTGAAGCTTTCTTT. Protein sequence: CASSIRTGTMNTEAFF.

The CDR3 loop is CASFSPGELTGELFF. As DNA, the CDR3 is TGTGCCAGTTTCTCTCCGGGGGAGCTCACCGGGGAGCTGTTTTTT. The chain has TRBV6-5 and TRBJ2-2; D perhaps matches TRBD2 (6 bases). CDR3 length equals 15 residues. The ends were cut back, 9 bases at V and 4 bases at J, with 18 bases in the middle. Germline CDR1 reads MNHEY; CDR2 reads SVGAGI.

The CDR3: CSARGSWYF. CDR3 sequence (DNA): TGCAGTGCCCGCGGGAGTTGGTACTTC. J is TRBJ2-5 and V is TRBV20-1; the match to TRBD2 covers 7 bases. CDR3 length equals 9 residues. CDR1 is DFQATT and CDR2 is SNEGSKA in the germline V gene (reference sequence). Trimming at V came to 6 bases and at J to 13 bases, leaving 5 bases not matched to a gene.

The chain combines TRBV6-5 with TRBJ1-4, with 8 bases lining up with TRBD1. The CDR3 is made up of 15 amino acids. J lost 5 bases, V lost 2 bases, and 4 bases had no gene match. Germline V gives CDR1 MNHEY, CDR2 SVGAGI. DNA of the CDR3: TGTGCCAGCAGTTACGGGCAGGGGGCGAATGAAAAACTGTTTTTT. This gives the protein CASSYGQGANEKLFF.